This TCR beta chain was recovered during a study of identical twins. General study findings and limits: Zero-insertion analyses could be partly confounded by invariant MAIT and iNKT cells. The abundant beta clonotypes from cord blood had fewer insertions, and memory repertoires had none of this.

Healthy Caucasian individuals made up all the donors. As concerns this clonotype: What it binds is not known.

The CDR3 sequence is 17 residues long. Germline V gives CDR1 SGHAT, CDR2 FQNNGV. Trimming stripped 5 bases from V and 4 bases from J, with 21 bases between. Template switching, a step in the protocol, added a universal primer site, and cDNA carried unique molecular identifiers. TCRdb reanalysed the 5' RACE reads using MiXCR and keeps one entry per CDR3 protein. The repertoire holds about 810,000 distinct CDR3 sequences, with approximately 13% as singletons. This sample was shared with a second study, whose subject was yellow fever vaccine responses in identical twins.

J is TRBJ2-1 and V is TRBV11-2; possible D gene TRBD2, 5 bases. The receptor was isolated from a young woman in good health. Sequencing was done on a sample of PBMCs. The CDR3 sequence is CASSAIRGASKYNEQFF. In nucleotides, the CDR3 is TGTGCCAGCAGCGCCATCCGGGGTGCATCCAAGTACAATGAGCAGTTCTTC.